This T cell receptor (beta chain) was identified in a study of early T cells in non-severe SARS-CoV-2 infection (dated by TCRdb to the early 2020s). Background for the entire study: Because TCR sequencing relied on bulk RNA taken from unsorted whole blood, pairing of alpha and beta chains was not possible. Results and caveats for the whole study, not just this receptor: Matching against VDJdb was skewed toward anti-spike CD8 responses, likely underestimated virus-specific expansions, and missed private and CD4 specificities.

This clonotype came up a few times. Its antigen remains unidentified. Per-base quality was not reported, and no clone a single base away is much larger than it. This was a case-control study nested in a cohort of healthcare workers in London, UK, who had nasopharyngeal swab PCR tests and blood samples taken every week. Healthcare workers were recruited between 23 and 31 March 2020, during the week of the UK lockdown, and were followed weekly for up to roughly 15 weeks. Library preparation used 5' RACE. Instrument on record: NextSeq 500. The TCR library protocol attached unique molecular identifiers to individual cDNA molecules to correct for sequencing error and PCR bias. Both TCR alpha and beta chains were sequenced, and tight co-correlation was observed between alpha and beta sequence abundances in each sample. In the source study's methods: Decombinator V4 was used to annotate the V gene, J gene and CDR3 of the TCR sequences. Expanded TCRs were defined as changing significantly between any two time points under a Poisson model with p below 0.0001. TCR abundances were normalised to the total number of TCRs sequenced per sample and expressed as counts per million. VDJdb, accessed 1 November 2021, was searched for CMV, EBV and SARS-CoV-2 annotated TCRs, excluding TCRs annotated for multiple antigens. Through fastp at Q25 and MiXCR, TCRdb rebuilt clones from the public reads, retaining in-frame beta chains. Each entry is one CDR3 protein sequence, shown with its most common DNA and genes. TCRdb assigned the V and J calls; the authors' analysis was not used. This sample has 100,000 to 120,000 distinct CDR3 sequences in its table, and over 9.5% of those were observed once. The ten biggest clones cover approximately 4% of the sample.

This receptor was obtained from an adult who was a healthcare worker with PCR-confirmed SARS-CoV-2 infection or an uninfected control (not recorded which). The sequencing here drew on whole blood, taken at baseline.

The CDR3 protein: CASNLGTATYEQYF. The DNA sequence reads TGTGCCAGCAACCTCGGGACAGCTACCTACGAGCAGTACTTC. In this chain, TRBV12-3 or TRBV12-4 is recombined with TRBJ2-7; the junction holds 7 bases that match TRBD1. From V the trimming removes 7 bases and from J it removes 2 bases, while the gene matches leave 8 bases of the junction unaccounted for. CDR3 length: 14 amino acids, cysteine to phenylalanine. Only the CDR3 portion is preserved as DNA: 42 bases, with reading frame beginning at the first base.